This T cell receptor beta chain comes out of a study of blood T cell repertoires in COVID-19. Method: immunoSEQ multiplex PCR; TCRdb's copy keeps in-frame clones and lacks some. The repertoire holds some 260,000 clones, with about 68% as singletons. This CDR3 spans 17 amino acids. The germline V gene has CDR1 ENHRY and CDR2 SYGVKD. V lost 0 bases and J lost 0, with 13 bases in between. The chain has TRBV10-3 and TRBJ2-3; possible D gene TRBD2, 7 bases. Sequencing input: peripheral blood. This TCR was sampled from an elderly woman with acute or convalescent COVID-19. The CDR3 sequence is CAISESPSGTSTDTQYF. The CDR3 DNA follows: TGTGCCATCAGTGAGTCACCCAGCGGGACAAGCACAGATACGCAGTATTTT.